Below, 18 T cell receptor beta chains from the same sample are listed, as sequenced in a study of OX40 agonist ivuxolimab in advanced cancers. Profiling relied on immunoSEQ multiplex PCR, and the TCRdb table lists in-frame clones only, not all of them. Here the sample spans more than 45,000 clones, 75% to 85% being singletons. Source: CD4+ or CD8+ T cells sorted from blood, taken in a trial of the OX40 agonist ivuxolimab. The source is an adult with an advanced solid tumor such as melanoma, head and neck, liver or kidney cancer.

The rearrangement links TRBV11-1 to TRBJ2-1; D is unresolved. This CDR3 has 14 amino acids. Deletions cut 4 bases from V and 2 bases from J, with 9 bases between. From germline, CDR1 is SGHAT and CDR2 FQDESV (reference sequence). The CDR3 DNA reads TGTGCCAGCAGCTCCGACAACACCTACAATGAGCAGTTCTTC. Amino acid sequence: CASSSDNTYNEQFF. Drawing the rest from reference TRBV11-1 and TRBJ2-1, the complete variable domain is EAEVAQSPRYKITEKSQAVAFWCDPISGHATLYWYRQILGQGPELLVQFQDESVVDDSQLPKDRFSAERLKGVDSTLKIQPAELGDSAMYLCASSSDNTYNEQFFGPGTRLTVL.

This clone is a singleton in its sample. This chain joins TRBV4-2 and TRBJ2-5; tentatively, D is TRBD2 (6 bases). CDR1 and CDR2 from the germline V gene are LGHNA and YNFKEQ. This CDR3 spans 13 amino acids. The V and J ends lost 5 bases and 2 bases respectively, with 9 bases between them. The CDR3 is CASSGGYQETQYF. CDR3 DNA: TGTGCCAGCAGCGGGGGGTATCAAGAGACCCAGTACTTC.

The chain uses TRBV29-1 and TRBJ1-2; tentatively, D is TRBD1 (6 bases). V dropped 2 bases and J dropped 7 bases, with 17 bases sitting between them. The germline V gene has CDR1 SQVTM and CDR2 ANQGSEA. The CDR3 covers 14 residues. In DNA, the CDR3 is TGCAGCGTTGAATCGGGGACATCCGCTTCTGGCTACACCTTC. Translation: CSVESGTSASGYTF.

The rearrangement joins TRBV7-3 to TRBJ2-6; D not certain. The CDR3 has 14 amino acids. CDR1 is SGHTA, CDR2 FQGTGA, per germline. Trimming removed 5 bases from V and 4 bases from J, with 9 bases in between. CDR3 nucleotides: TGTGCCAGCAGCCCCACGCCCGGGGCCAACGTCCTGACTTTC. It specifies CASSPTPGANVLTF.

V gene TRBV6-4 combines with J gene TRBJ2-1; the match to TRBD2 covers 12 bases. Losses at the gene ends were 3 bases for V and 9 bases for J; bases not matched to a gene: 18. Germline V gene sequence: CDR1 MRHNA, CDR2 SNTAGT. This CDR3 has 19 amino acids. In nucleotides, the CDR3 is TGTGCCAGCAGTGAATCGGACTTGCGGCTAGCGGGGGGGTGGGCTGAGCAGTTCTTC. Translation gives CASSESDLRLAGGWAEQFF.

The rearrangement links TRBV19 to TRBJ2-1; 9 bases are shared with TRBD1. From germline, CDR1 is LNHDA and CDR2 SQIVND (reference sequence). V lost 5 bases and J lost 7; bases outside the gene matches: 9. The CDR3 consists of 15 residues. The CDR3: CASSPRDRAVNEQFF. CDR3 nucleotides: TGTGCCAGTAGTCCCCGGGACAGGGCGGTGAATGAGCAGTTCTTC.

The chain is built from TRBV15 and TRBJ1-3; maybe TRBD1 (5 bases). Germline loops: CDR1 LNHNV, CDR2 YYDKDF (reference sequence). This CDR3 spans 16 amino acids. V was pared by 3 bases and J by 4 bases, with 16 bases between. CDR3 coding DNA: TGTGCCACCAGCAGCCACTGGGGGAACGACGGAAACACCATATATTTT. It encodes CATSSHWGNDGNTIYF.

This sequence joins TRBV4-2 and TRBJ2-5; 7 nucleotides agree with TRBD2. CDR1 and CDR2 (germline): LGHNA, YNFKEQ. The junction had 7 bases not matched to a gene; V was cut back by 4 bases and J by 2 bases. CDR3 size: 15 residues. DNA for the CDR3: TGTGCCAGCAGCCGGCGGGGGAGTCGTCAAGAGACCCAGTACTTC. Translation: CASSRRGSRQETQYF.

This chain uses TRBV5-1 with TRBJ2-3, with 9 bases identical to TRBD1. CDR1 and CDR2 (germline): SGHRS, YFSETQ. The CDR3 consists of 14 residues. V was clipped by 4 bases and J by 5 bases; unmatched bases: 5. The chain's CDR3 is CASSTGQGLDTQYF. The CDR3 bases are TGCGCCAGCAGCACGGGACAGGGCTTAGATACGCAGTATTTT. The entire variable domain, with the rest obtained from reference TRBV5-1 and TRBJ2-3, is as follows: KAGVTQTPRYLIKTRGQQVTLSCSPISGHRSVSWYQQTPGQGLQFLFEYFSETQRNKGNFPGRFSGRQFSNSRSEMNVSTLELGDSALYLCASSTGQGLDTQYFGPGTRLTVL.

The V gene is TRBV11-1, the J gene TRBJ1-1, with no clear D. Germline V gene data show CDR1 as SGHAT and CDR2 as FQDESV (reference sequence). V dropped 1 base and J dropped 6 bases, with 9 bases sitting between them. This CDR3 contains 13 residues. CDR3: CASSLERGAEAFF. The CDR3 DNA is TGTGCCAGCAGCTTAGAACGAGGCGCTGAAGCTTTCTTT. Complete variable domain (other parts from reference TRBV11-1 and TRBJ1-1): EAEVAQSPRYKITEKSQAVAFWCDPISGHATLYWYRQILGQGPELLVQFQDESVVDDSQLPKDRFSAERLKGVDSTLKIQPAELGDSAMYLCASSLERGAEAFFGQGTRLTVV.

This clone was recorded only once. J is TRBJ2-6 and V is TRBV6-4; D is perhaps TRBD1 or TRBD2 (5 bases each). Trimming shortened V by 4 bases and J by 12 bases, and 16 bases separated the two germline ends. CDR3 length: 14 residues. The germline CDR1 and CDR2 sequences are MRHNA and SNTAGT. In DNA form, the CDR3 reads TGTGCCAGCAGTGTAACCCCGGCCGGGGCCGTCCTGACTTTC. As protein: CASSVTPAGAVLTF.

The V call is TRBV11-2, the J call TRBJ2-5; D is perhaps TRBD1 (5 bases). CDR1 is SGHAT, CDR2 FQNNGV, per germline. The CDR3 covers 13 residues. The germline V and J ends were trimmed by 3 bases and 1 base, with 6 bases remaining between them. The CDR3 is CASSFDSQETQYF. The CDR3 DNA is TGTGCCAGCAGCTTCGACAGCCAAGAGACCCAGTACTTC.

This chain uses TRBV11-2 with TRBJ2-7; D may be TRBD2 (6 bases). Germline-derived CDR1 and CDR2 are SGHAT and FQNNGV. Trimming left V 1 base short and J 0 bases short, with 16 bases between. CDR3 length: 17 amino acids. The CDR3 bases are TGTGCCAGCAGCTTAGCCCCGGAGGGTCACCCCTCCTACGAGCAGTACTTC. Amino acids: CASSLAPEGHPSYEQYF.

This clone was observed a handful of times. The chain has TRBV5-6 and TRBJ1-5; a weak D match, TRBD1 (6 bases). The CDR3 consists of 14 residues. The V and J ends lost 0 bases and 5 bases respectively, with 9 bases between them. In germline, CDR1 is SGHDT, CDR2 YYEEEE. CDR3 nucleotides: TGTGCCAGCAGCTTGGTACAGGGCGATCAGCCCCAGCATTTT. Encoded protein: CASSLVQGDQPQHF.

The V gene is TRBV7-6, the J gene TRBJ2-5; unclear D gene. TRBJ2-7 matches the DNA end more closely, so the J call is doubtful. CDR3 length equals 15 residues. From germline, CDR1 is SGHVS and CDR2 FNYEAQ. The CDR3 is CASTSEGPGGYEQYF. CDR3 in DNA: TGTGCCAGCACCTCCGAAGGGCCTGGTGGGTACGAGCAGTACTTC.

The genes are TRBV27 and TRBJ2-7, with a possible D match to TRBD2 (5 bases). Trimming removed 4 bases at V and 0 bases at J, with 10 bases between. This CDR3 is built from 14 residues. Germline CDR1 MNHEY, CDR2 SMNVEV (reference sequence). The CDR3 DNA follows: TGTGCCAGCAGTTACGAGCGGAGCTCCTACGAGCAGTACTTC. Protein sequence: CASSYERSSYEQYF.

J is TRBJ2-1 and V is TRBV7-3, with 7 nucleotides matching TRBD2. Trimming removed 5 bases from V and 0 bases from J; junction bases left unmatched: 7. The length of the CDR3 is 16 residues. Germline assignment: CDR1 SGHTA and CDR2 FQGTGA. The CDR3 bases are TGTGCCAGCAGCCAACTCAGCGGGATCTCCTACAATGAGCAGTTCTTC. This codes for CASSQLSGISYNEQFF.

This chain uses TRBV5-1 with TRBJ2-4, with D unresolved. The V gene lost 2 bases and the J gene lost 5 bases, with 8 bases spanning the gap. The CDR3 contains 13 residues. In germline, CDR1 is SGHRS, CDR2 YFSETQ. The CDR3: CASSFEGQNIQYF. In DNA form, the CDR3 reads TGCGCCAGCAGCTTTGAAGGACAAAACATTCAGTACTTC.